The 15 T cell receptor beta chains listed next were all sequenced from one sample in a study of PD-L1 blockade in urothelial cancer. Assay used: immunoSEQ multiplex PCR; TCRdb lists only in-frame clones, some missing. The repertoire includes some 42,000 clones, about four fifths of them detected once, and roughly 2.8% sits in the top ten. The source was PBMCs, collected around atezolizumab (anti-PD-L1) treatment. The receptors here all came from a man between 65 and 80 years old with urothelial cancer.

The chain couples TRBV10-3 to TRBJ2-1; 12 bases map to TRBD1. Germline assignment: CDR1 ENHRY and CDR2 SYGVKD. The CDR3 extends over 15 amino acids. V was pared by 5 bases and J by 7 bases, with 6 bases of the junction left unmatched. The CDR3 nucleotides are TGTGCCATCAGTCGGCCGGGACAGGGGGCGAATGAGCAGTTCTTC. It yields the protein CAISRPGQGANEQFF.

The genes are TRBV18 and TRBJ1-4, with unresolved D. From germline, CDR1 is KGHSH and CDR2 LQKENI. The V gene lost 3 bases and the J gene lost 0 bases, with 11 bases spanning the gap. The CDR3 runs to 16 residues. CDR3 sequence reads: CASSPSYDSTNEKLFF. The CDR3 DNA reads TGTGCCAGCTCACCGAGCTACGACTCAACTAATGAAAAACTGTTTTTT.

The J gene is TRBJ1-2, the V gene TRBV19; 9 bases map to TRBD1. Germline lookup yields CDR1 LNHDA and CDR2 SQIVND (reference sequence). The CDR3 is made up of 15 amino acids. J was trimmed by 4 bases and V by 5 bases; bases with no gene match: 8. The DNA of the CDR3 is TGTGCCAGTAGTCCACGGACAGGGGAGAGCTATGGCTACACCTTC. Its protein is CASSPRTGESYGYTF.

The chain recombines TRBV4-1 with TRBJ1-4; D is uncertain. This CDR3 contains 15 residues. Trimming removed 1 base at V and 8 bases at J, with 14 bases between. In germline, CDR1 is MGHRA, CDR2 YSYEKL. CDR3 DNA: TGCGCCAGCAGCCAAGTTTCCGTTAGGAGCGAAAAACTGTTTTTT. This sequence encodes CASSQVSVRSEKLFF.

The chain uses TRBV19 and TRBJ1-3; 7 bases agree with TRBD1. Germline V lookup: CDR1 LNHDA, CDR2 SQIVND (reference sequence). Trimming removed 5 bases from V and 6 bases from J; junction bases left unmatched: 4. CDR3 length: 13 residues. The CDR3 nucleotides are TGTGCCAGTAGTGAAGACAGGGAAAACACCATATATTTT. Protein: CASSEDRENTIYF.

The chain uses TRBV7-2 and TRBJ2-3, with 10 bases lining up with TRBD1. With V trimmed by 5 bases and J by 1 base, 6 bases remained unmatched. The CDR3 spans 16 residues. Germline V CDR1 and CDR2: SGHTA, FQGNSA. CDR3 DNA sequence: TGTGCCAGCAGCGCGAGACAGGGGGCTGGCACAGATACGCAGTATTTT. Encoded protein: CASSARQGAGTDTQYF.

CDR3: CASSAGGPSYGYTF. CDR3 in DNA: TGTGCCAGCAGTGCCGGAGGGCCGAGCTATGGCTACACCTTC. The rearrangement uses TRBV27 and TRBJ1-2; D gene uncertain. Germline-derived CDR1 and CDR2 are MNHEY and SMNVEV (reference sequence). The CDR3 contains 14 residues. V shed 5 bases and J shed 4 bases, with 14 bases lying between them.

The CDR3 sequence: CASSRGEYEQYF. CDR3 DNA sequence: TGTGCCAGTAGTAGGGGCGAATACGAGCAGTACTTC. The chain is built from TRBV19 and TRBJ2-7, with D tentatively TRBD1 (5 bases). CDR3 size: 12 residues. The germline V and J ends were trimmed by 4 bases and 4 bases, with 8 bases remaining between them. Germline V gives CDR1 LNHDA, CDR2 SQIVND (reference sequence).

This clone has a handful of counts. The gene calls are TRBV27 and TRBJ2-3, with 11 bases matching TRBD2. Germline V gives CDR1 MNHEY, CDR2 SMNVEV (reference sequence). The CDR3 covers 15 residues. With 6 bases clipped from V and 4 bases from J, the junction kept 6 bases outside the gene matches. The CDR3 protein is CASSPTSGGPDTQYF. The DNA of the CDR3 is TGTGCCAGCAGCCCCACTAGCGGGGGTCCAGATACGCAGTATTTT.

The chain has TRBV28 and TRBJ1-3; weak D call: TRBD1 (6 bases). CDR1 and CDR2 from the germline V gene are MDHEN and SYDVKM. The CDR3 contains 16 residues. Deletions cut 2 bases from V and 4 bases from J, with 15 bases between. As DNA, the CDR3 is TGTGCCAGCAGTTTAACCGGGGGGCATCGGGGAAACACCATATATTTT. This translates into CASSLTGGHRGNTIYF. Filled out from reference TRBV28 and TRBJ1-3, the complete variable domain reads DVKVTQSSRYLVKRTGEKVFLECVQDMDHENMFWYRQDPGLGLRLIYFSYDVKMKEKGDIPEGYSVSREKKERFSLILESASTNQTSMYLCASSLTGGHRGNTIYFGEGSWLTVV.

V is TRBV6-1 and J is TRBJ1-1; 9 bases match TRBD1. CDR1 and CDR2 from the germline V gene are MNHNS and SASEGT. The CDR3 covers 17 residues. The V and J ends lost 2 bases and 1 base, in that order; junction bases with no gene match: 8. CDR3 bases: TGTGCCAGCAGTGAATTTGGGGACAGGGTCCCGAACACTGAAGCTTTCTTT. This translates into CASSEFGDRVPNTEAFF.

V and J are TRBV9 and TRBJ2-7; TRBD2 agrees at 11 bases. The germline gives CDR1 SGDLS, CDR2 YYNGEE. V shed 4 bases, J shed 1 base, and the junction held 13 bases outside the gene matches. This CDR3 has 18 residues. CDR3 bases: TGTGCCAGCAGCCCCTCGGGGCTAGCGGGAGGAACATCCTACGAGCAGTACTTC. Its translation is CASSPSGLAGGTSYEQYF.

The chain joins TRBV11-3 to TRBJ2-2; D is unclear. Trimming pared 1 base from V and 5 bases from J, leaving 11 bases between. This CDR3 region has 15 residues. CDR1 is SGHNT and CDR2 is YENEEA in the germline V gene. The CDR3 coding sequence is TGTGCCAGCAGCTTAGGAGGCCCAATAACCGGGGAGCTGTTTTTT. Translation: CASSLGGPITGELFF.

The rearrangement uses TRBV5-1 and TRBJ2-7; possible D gene TRBD2, 6 bases. CDR3 size: 17 residues. Trimming removed 0 bases at V and 4 bases at J, with 20 bases between. Germline CDR1 reads SGHRS; CDR2 reads YFSETQ. This CDR3 reads CASSLGASADSIYEQYF. Here the CDR3 DNA reads TGCGCCAGCAGCTTGGGAGCTAGCGCGGATAGTATATACGAGCAGTACTTC.

This clone has only a few counts. The V call is TRBV28, the J call TRBJ2-2; a weak D match, TRBD2 (6 bases). Germline-derived CDR1 and CDR2 are MDHEN and SYDVKM. This CDR3 comprises 13 residues. The V end was cut by 6 bases, the J end by 4 bases, with 9 bases between. CDR3 residues: CASRPTSTGELFF. The CDR3 DNA is TGTGCCAGCAGGCCGACTAGCACCGGGGAGCTGTTTTTT.